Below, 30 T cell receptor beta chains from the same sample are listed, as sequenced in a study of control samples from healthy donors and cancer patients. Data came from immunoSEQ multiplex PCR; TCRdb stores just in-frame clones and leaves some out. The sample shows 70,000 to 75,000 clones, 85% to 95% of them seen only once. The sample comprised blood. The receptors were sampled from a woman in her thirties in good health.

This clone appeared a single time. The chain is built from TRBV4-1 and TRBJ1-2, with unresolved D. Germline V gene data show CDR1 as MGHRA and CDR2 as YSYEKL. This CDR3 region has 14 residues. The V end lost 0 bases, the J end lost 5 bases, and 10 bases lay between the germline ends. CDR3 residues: CASSQEPAEYGYTF. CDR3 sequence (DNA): TGCGCCAGCAGCCAAGAGCCAGCTGAATATGGCTACACCTTC.

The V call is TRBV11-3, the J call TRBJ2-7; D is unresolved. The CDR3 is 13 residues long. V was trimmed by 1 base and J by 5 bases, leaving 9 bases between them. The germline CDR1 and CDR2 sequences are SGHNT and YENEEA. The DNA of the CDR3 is TGTGCCAGCAGCTTAGGTTCCCTCAACGAGCAGTACGTC. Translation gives CASSLGSLNEQYV.

The CDR3 region has the DNA TGTGCCAGCAGCCAAGTACCATACAATGAGCAGTTCTTC. Residues: CASSQVPYNEQFF. J is TRBJ2-1 and V is TRBV14; D is ambiguous. The CDR3 consists of 13 residues. CDR1 SGHDN and CDR2 FVKESK come from the germline V gene. V gave up 1 base and J gave up 4 bases, with 5 bases separating them.

The CDR3 sequence is CASSPSTGGNQPQHF. Here the CDR3 DNA reads TGTGCCAGCAGTCCGTCGACAGGGGGCAATCAGCCCCAGCATTTT. The chain recombines TRBV6-5 with TRBJ1-5; 8 bases match TRBD1. The V and J ends lost 5 bases and 2 bases, in that order; junction bases with no gene match: 5. Germline-derived CDR1 and CDR2 are MNHEY and SVGAGI. The CDR3 has 15 amino acids.

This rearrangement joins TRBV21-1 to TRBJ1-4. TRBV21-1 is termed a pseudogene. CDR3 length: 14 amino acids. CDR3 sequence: CASSAWDGGEKLFF. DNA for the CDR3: TGTGCCAGCAGCGCGTGGGACGGGGGTGAAAAACTGTTTTTT.

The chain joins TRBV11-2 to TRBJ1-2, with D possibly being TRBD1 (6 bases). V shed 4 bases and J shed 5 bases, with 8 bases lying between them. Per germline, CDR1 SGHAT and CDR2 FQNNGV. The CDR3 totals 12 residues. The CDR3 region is CASSSQGYGYTF. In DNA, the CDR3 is TGTGCCAGCAGCTCCCAGGGGTATGGCTACACCTTC.

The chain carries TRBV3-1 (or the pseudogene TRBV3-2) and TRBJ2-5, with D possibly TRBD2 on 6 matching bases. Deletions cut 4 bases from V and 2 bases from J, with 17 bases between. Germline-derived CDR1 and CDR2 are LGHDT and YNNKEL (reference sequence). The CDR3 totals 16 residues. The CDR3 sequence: CASSPIGGSRQETQYF. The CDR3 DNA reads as TGTGCCAGCAGCCCAATCGGGGGTTCTCGGCAAGAGACCCAGTACTTC.

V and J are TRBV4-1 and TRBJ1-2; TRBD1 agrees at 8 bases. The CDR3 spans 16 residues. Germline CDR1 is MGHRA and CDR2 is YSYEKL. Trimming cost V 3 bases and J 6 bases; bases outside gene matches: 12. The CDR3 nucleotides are TGCGCCAGCAGCCAGGATCTACAGGGGGGGAGAGATGGCTACACCTTC. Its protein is CASSQDLQGGRDGYTF.

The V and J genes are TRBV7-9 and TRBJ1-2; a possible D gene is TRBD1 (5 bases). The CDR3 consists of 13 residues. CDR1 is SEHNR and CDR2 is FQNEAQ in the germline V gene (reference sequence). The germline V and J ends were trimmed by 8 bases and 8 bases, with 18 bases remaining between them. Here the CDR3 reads CASGAQEFVGYTF. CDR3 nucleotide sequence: TGTGCCAGCGGGGCTCAAGAGTTCGTGGGCTACACCTTC.

The CDR3 coding sequence is TGTGCCAGCAGCTTACGGATCAATGAGCAGTTCTTC. Its translation: CASSLRINEQFF. The genes are TRBV13 and TRBJ2-1; D is unclear. V was pared by 2 bases and J by 6 bases, with 5 bases between. Germline V gene data show CDR1 as PRHDT and CDR2 as FYEKMQ (reference sequence). The CDR3 extends over 12 amino acids.

The CDR3 spells CASSLRLEAFF. The CDR3 bases are TGTGCCAGCAGCTTAAGGCTTGAAGCTTTCTTT. V and J are TRBV13 and TRBJ1-1; no definite D call. The length of the CDR3 is 11 residues. Germline values: CDR1 PRHDT, CDR2 FYEKMQ (reference sequence). V dropped 2 bases and J dropped 7 bases, with 5 bases sitting between them. The entire variable domain, with the rest obtained from reference TRBV13 and TRBJ1-1, is as follows: AAGVIQSPRHLIKEKRETATLKCYPIPRHDTVYWYQQGPGQDPQFLISFYEKMQSDKGSIPDRFSAQQFSDYHSELNMSSLELGDSALYFCASSLRLEAFFGQGTRLTVV.

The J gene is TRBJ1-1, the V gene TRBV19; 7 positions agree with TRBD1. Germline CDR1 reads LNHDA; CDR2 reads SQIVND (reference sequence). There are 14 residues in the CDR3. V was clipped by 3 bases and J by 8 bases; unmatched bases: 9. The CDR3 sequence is CASSITGARMEAFF. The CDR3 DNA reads TGTGCCAGTAGTATCACAGGGGCCCGGATGGAAGCTTTCTTT. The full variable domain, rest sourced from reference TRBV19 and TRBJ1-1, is DGGITQSPKYLFRKEGQNVTLSCEQNLNHDAMYWYRQDPGQGLRLIYYSQIVNDFQKGDIAEGYSVSREKKESFPLTVTSAQKNPTAFYLCASSITGARMEAFFGQGTRLTVV.

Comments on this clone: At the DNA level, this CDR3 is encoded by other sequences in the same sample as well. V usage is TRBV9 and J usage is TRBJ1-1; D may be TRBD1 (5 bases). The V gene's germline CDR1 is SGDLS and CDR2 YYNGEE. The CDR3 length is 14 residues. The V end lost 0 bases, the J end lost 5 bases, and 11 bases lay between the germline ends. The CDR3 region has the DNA TGTGCCAGCAGCGTAGCGGGGGGGGGAACTGAAGCTTTCTTT. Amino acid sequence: CASSVAGGGTEAFF.

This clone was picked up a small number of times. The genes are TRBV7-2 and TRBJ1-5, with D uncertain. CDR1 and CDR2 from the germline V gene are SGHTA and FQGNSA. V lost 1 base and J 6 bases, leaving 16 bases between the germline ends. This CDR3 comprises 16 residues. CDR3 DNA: TGTGCCAGCAGCTTAGAAGGTCTGGGAGTAGGTCAGCCCCAGCATTTT. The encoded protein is CASSLEGLGVGQPQHF.

CDR3: CASRYRPGTGDAPLHF. In DNA form, the CDR3 reads TGTGCCAGCAGATACCGACCTGGGACAGGGGATGCACCCCTCCACTTT. V is TRBV6-5 and J is TRBJ1-6, with 10 bases lining up with TRBD1. Looked up from germline, CDR1 is MNHEY and CDR2 is SVGAGI. The CDR3 sequence is 16 residues long. J gave up 11 bases and V 6 bases, and 13 bases lay outside the gene matches.

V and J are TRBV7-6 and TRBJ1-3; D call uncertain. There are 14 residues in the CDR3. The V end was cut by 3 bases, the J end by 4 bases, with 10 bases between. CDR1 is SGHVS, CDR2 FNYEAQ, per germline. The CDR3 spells CASSLVAVGNTIYF. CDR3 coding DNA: TGTGCCAGCAGCTTGGTGGCAGTCGGAAACACCATATATTTT.

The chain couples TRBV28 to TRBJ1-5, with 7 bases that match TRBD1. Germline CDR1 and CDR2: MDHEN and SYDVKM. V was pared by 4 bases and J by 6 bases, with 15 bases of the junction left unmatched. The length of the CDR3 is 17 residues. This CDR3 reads CASSSRQGRSWGQPQHF. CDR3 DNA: TGTGCCAGCAGTTCCAGACAGGGTAGGTCGTGGGGTCAGCCCCAGCATTTT.

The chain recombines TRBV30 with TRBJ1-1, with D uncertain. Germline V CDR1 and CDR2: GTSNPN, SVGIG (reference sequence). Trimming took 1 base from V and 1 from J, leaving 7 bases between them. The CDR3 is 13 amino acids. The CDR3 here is CAWSAQQNTEAFF. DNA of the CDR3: TGTGCCTGGAGTGCGCAACAGAACACTGAAGCTTTCTTT. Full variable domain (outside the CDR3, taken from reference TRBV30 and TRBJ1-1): SQTIHQWPATLVQPVGSPLSLECTVEGTSNPNLYWYRQAAGRGLQLLFYSVGIGQISSEVPQNLSASRPQDRQFILSSKKLLLSDSGFYLCAWSAQQNTEAFFGQGTRLTVV.

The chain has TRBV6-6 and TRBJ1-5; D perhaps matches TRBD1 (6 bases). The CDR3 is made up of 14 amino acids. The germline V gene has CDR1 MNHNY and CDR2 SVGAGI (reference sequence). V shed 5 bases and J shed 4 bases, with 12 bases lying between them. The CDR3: CASSRGGRNQPQHF. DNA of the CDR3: TGTGCCAGCAGTAGAGGGGGTCGGAATCAGCCCCAGCATTTT.

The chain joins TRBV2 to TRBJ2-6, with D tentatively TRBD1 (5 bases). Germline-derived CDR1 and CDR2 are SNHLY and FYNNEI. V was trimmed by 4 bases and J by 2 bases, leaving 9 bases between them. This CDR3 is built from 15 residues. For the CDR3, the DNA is TGTGCCAGCAGTGGGCAGGGTACTGGGGCCAACGTCCTGACTTTC. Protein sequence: CASSGQGTGANVLTF.

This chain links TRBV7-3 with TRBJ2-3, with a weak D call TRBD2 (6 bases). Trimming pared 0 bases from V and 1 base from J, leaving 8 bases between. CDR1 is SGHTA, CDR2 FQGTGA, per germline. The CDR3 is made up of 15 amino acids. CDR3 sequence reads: CASSLTPSGTDTQYF. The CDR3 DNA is TGTGCCAGCAGCTTAACGCCTAGCGGCACAGATACGCAGTATTTT.

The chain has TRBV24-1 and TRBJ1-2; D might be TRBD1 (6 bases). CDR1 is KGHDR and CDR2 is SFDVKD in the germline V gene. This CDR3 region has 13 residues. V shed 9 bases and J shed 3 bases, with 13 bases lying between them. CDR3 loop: CATGGGADYGYTF. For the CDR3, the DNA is TGTGCCACCGGCGGGGGCGCGGACTATGGCTACACCTTC.

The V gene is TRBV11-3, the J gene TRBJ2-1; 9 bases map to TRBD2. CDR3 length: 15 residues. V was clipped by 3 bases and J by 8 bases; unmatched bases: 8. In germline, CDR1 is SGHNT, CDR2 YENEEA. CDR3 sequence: CASSLASGGFDEQFF. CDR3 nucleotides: TGTGCCAGCAGCTTGGCCAGCGGGGGGTTCGATGAGCAGTTCTTC.

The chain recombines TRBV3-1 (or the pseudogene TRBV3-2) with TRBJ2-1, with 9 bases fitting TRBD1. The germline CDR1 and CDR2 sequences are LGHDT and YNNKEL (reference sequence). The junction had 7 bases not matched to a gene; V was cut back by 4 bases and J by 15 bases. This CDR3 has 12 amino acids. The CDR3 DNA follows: TGTGCCAGCAGCCGACTGACAGGGGGACCGTTCTTC. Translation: CASSRLTGGPFF.

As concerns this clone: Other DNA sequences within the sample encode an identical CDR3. The CDR3 is CSVVRTFRLETQYF. DNA of the CDR3: TGCAGCGTTGTCCGAACCTTTCGGTTGGAGACCCAGTACTTC. V is TRBV29-1 and J is TRBJ2-5, with D hard to call. CDR3 length: 14 residues. The germline CDR1 and CDR2 sequences are SQVTM and ANQGSEA. V shed 4 bases and J shed 5 bases, with 17 bases lying between them. The entire variable domain, with the rest obtained from reference TRBV29-1 and TRBJ2-5, is as follows: SAVISQKPSRDICQRGTSLTIQCQVDSQVTMMFWYRQQPGQSLTLIATANQGSEATYESGFVIDKFPISRPNLTFSTLTVSNMSPEDSSIYLCSVVRTFRLETQYFGPGTRLLVL.

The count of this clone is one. Here the CDR3 reads CASSLVRETNEKLFF. The CDR3 coding sequence is TGTGCCAGCAGCTTAGTTCGGGAAACTAATGAAAAACTGTTTTTT. The chain is built from TRBV11-2 and TRBJ1-4, with no clear D. Germline CDR1 reads SGHAT; CDR2 reads FQNNGV. Trimming took 1 base from V and 1 from J, leaving 7 bases between them. The CDR3 runs 15 residues.

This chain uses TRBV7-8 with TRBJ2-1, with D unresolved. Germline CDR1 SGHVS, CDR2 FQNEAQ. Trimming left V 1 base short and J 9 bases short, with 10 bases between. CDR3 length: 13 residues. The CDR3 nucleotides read TGTGCCAGCAGCTTAGATTCTGGTGTTGAGCAGTTCTTC. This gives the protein CASSLDSGVEQFF.

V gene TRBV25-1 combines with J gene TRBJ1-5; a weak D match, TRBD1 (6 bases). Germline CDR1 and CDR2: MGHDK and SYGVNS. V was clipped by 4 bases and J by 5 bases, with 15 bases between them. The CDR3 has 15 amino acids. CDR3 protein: CASSAIGRGDQPQHF. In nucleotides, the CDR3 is TGTGCCAGCAGTGCCATTGGGAGGGGGGATCAGCCCCAGCATTTT.

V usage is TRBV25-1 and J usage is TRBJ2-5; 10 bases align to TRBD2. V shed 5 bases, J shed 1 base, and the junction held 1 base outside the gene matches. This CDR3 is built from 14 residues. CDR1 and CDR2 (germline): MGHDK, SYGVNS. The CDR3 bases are TGTGCCAGCAGTCAGCGGGGGGGCCAAGAGACCCAGTACTTC. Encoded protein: CASSQRGGQETQYF.

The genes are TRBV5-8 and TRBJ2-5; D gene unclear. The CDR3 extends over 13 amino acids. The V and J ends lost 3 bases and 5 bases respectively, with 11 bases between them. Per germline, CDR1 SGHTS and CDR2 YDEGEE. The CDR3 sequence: CASSSPAFETQYF. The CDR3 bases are TGTGCCAGCAGCTCGCCAGCGTTCGAGACCCAGTACTTC.